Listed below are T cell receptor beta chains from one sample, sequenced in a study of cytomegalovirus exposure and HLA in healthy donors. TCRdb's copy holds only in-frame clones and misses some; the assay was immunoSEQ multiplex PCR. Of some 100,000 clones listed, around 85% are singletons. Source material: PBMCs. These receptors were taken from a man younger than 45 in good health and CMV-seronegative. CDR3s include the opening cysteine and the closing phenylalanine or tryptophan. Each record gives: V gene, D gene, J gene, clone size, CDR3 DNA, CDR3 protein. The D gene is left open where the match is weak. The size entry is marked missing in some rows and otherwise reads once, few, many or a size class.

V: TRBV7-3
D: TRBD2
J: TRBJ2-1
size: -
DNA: TGTGCCAGCAGCTTAGCTGGACTAGGATACAATGAGCAGTTCTTC
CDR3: CASSLAGLGYNEQFF

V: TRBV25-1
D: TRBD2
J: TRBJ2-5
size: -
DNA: TGTGCCAGCAGCGGTGGACTAGCGGGGATTCGGCGGACCCAGTACTTC
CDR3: CASSGGLAGIRRTQYF

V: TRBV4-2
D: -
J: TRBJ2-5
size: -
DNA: TGTGCCAGCAGCCTCCCAGGGGCAGGGATGGAGACCCAGTACTTC
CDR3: CASSLPGAGMETQYF

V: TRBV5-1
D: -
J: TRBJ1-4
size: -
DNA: TGCGCCAGCAGCTTGAGCGCCGGGACTAATGAAAAACTGTTTTTT
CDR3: CASSLSAGTNEKLFF

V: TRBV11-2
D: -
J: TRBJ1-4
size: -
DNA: TGTGCCAGCAGCTTAATAGATTTTGAAAAACTGTTTTTT
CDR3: CASSLIDFEKLFF

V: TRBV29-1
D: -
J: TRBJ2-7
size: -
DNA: TGCAGCGTTGAAGGACCAGGTAACGAGCAGTACTTC
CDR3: CSVEGPGNEQYF

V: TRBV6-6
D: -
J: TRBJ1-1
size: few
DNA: TGTGCCAGCAGCCCGGGAGGAGGGGGGTACACTGAAGCTTTCTTT
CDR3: CASSPGGGGYTEAFF

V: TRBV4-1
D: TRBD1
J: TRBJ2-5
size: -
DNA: TGCGCCAGCAGCCAAGATCGAGGGACAGGGGGCTCGGAGACCCAGTACTTC
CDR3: CASSQDRGTGGSETQYF

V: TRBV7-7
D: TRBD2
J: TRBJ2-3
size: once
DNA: TGTGCTAGCAGCTTGCTAGCGGGCCACACAGATACGCAGTATTTT
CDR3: CASSLLAGHTDTQYF

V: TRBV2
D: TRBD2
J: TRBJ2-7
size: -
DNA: TGTGCCAGCAGCGTTAGCGGGAGTACGTCCTACGAGCAGTACTTC
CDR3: CASSVSGSTSYEQYF

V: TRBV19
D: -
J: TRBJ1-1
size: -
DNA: TGTGCCAGCGGGGTCCAGGTAGACACTGAAGCTTTCTTT
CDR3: CASGVQVDTEAFF

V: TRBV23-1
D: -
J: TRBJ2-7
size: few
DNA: TGCGCCAGCAGTCAATCAGAAGGGGAAAGCTCCTACGAGCAGTACTTC
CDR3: CASSQSEGESSYEQYF

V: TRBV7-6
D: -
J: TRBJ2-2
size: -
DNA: TGTGCCAGCAGCTTTGAGGGAAACACCGGGGAGCTGTTTTTT
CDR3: CASSFEGNTGELFF

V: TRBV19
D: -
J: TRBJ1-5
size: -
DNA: TGTGCCAGTACCAAGGAGGGAACGTTTAGCAATCAGCCCCAGCATTTT
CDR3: CASTKEGTFSNQPQHF

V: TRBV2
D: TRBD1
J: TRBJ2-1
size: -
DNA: TGTGCCAGCAGTGGACAGGGTACGAATGAGCAGTTCTTC
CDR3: CASSGQGTNEQFF

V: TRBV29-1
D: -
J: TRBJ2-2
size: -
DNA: TGCAGCGCTACAGGGACCACCGGGGAGCTGTTTTTT
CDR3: CSATGTTGELFF

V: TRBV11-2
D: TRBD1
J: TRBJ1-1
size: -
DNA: TGTGCCAGCAGCACGAACAGGGGGCCTCTGAACACTGAAGCTTTCTTT
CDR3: CASSTNRGPLNTEAFF

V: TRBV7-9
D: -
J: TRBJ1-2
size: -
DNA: TGTGCCAGCAGCTTAGGGCACAGGGTCAGATATGGCTACACCTTC
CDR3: CASSLGHRVRYGYTF

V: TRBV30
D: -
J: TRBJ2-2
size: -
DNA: TGTGCCTGGGGCTTGTGGGGGGCCGGGGAGCTGTTTTTT
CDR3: CAWGLWGAGELFF

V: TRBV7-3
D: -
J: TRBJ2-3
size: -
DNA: TGTGCCAGCAGCTTTCGCGCCCACACAGATACGCAGTATTTT
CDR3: CASSFRAHTDTQYF

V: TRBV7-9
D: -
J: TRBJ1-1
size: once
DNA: TGTGCCAGCAGTCGAAGGACAGAATACACTGAAGCTTTCTTT
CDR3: CASSRRTEYTEAFF

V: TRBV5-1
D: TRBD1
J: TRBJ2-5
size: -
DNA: TGCGCCAGCAGCCAAGGGACAGCTTACCTGGAGACCCAGTACTTC
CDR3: CASSQGTAYLETQYF

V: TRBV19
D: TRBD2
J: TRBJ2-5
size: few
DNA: TGTGCCAGTAGTGGGACTAGCGGGATCCAAGAGACCCAGTACTTC
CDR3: CASSGTSGIQETQYF

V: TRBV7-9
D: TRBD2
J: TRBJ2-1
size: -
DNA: TGTGCCAGCAGCCGGGGACTAGCGGGATACAATGAGCAGTTCTTC
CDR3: CASSRGLAGYNEQFF

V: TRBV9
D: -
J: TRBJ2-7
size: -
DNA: TGTGCCAGCAGCGTAGTCGTTAGCGGTGACTACGAGCAGTACTTC
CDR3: CASSVVVSGDYEQYF

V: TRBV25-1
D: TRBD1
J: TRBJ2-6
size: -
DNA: TGTGCCAGCAGAGGGACAGGGTCCGGGGCCAACGTCCTGACTTTC
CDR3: CASRGTGSGANVLTF

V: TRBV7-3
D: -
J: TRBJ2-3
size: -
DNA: TGTGCCAGCAGCTCGCTCGGGGGAACAGATACGCAGTATTTT
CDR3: CASSSLGGTDTQYF

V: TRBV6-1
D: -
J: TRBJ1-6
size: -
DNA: TGTGCCATCACAGGTGAAACAAATAATTCACCCCTCCACTTT
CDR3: CAITGETNNSPLHF

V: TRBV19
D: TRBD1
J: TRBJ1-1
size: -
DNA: TGTGCCAGTAGCCACAGGGGTAGCACTGAAGCTTTCTTT
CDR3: CASSHRGSTEAFF

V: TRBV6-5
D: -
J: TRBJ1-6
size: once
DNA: TGTGCCAGCAGTTTCCCGGGATCACCCCTCCACTTT
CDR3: CASSFPGSPLHF

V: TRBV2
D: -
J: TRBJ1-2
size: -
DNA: TGTGCCAGCAGTGCTACCACACTATCCTATGGCTACACCTTC
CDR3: CASSATTLSYGYTF

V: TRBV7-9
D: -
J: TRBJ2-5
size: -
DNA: TGTGCCAGCAGCTTAGGTCAGGGTCTGAAGACCCAGTACTTC
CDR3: CASSLGQGLKTQYF

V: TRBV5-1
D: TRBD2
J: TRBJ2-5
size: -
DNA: TGCGCCAGCAGCTTGCTAGCGGGAGAGACCCAGTACTTC
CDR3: CASSLLAGETQYF

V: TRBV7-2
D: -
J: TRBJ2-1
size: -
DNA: TGTGCCAGCAGCTTAGCGTCCGGGGTGCTGATCTACAATGAGCAGTTCTTC
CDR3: CASSLASGVLIYNEQFF

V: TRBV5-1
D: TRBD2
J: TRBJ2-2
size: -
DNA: TGCGCCAGCCTGCGGGAGGGCCACACCGGGGAGCTGTTTTTT
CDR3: CASLREGHTGELFF

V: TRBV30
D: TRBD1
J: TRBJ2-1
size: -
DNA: TGTGCCTGGAGCGGGACAGGGCCCTACAATGAGCAGTTCTTC
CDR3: CAWSGTGPYNEQFF

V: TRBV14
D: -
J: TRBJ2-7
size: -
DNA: TGTGCCAGCAGCCATGGGCGTATACAGGGCTACGAGCAGTACTTC
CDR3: CASSHGRIQGYEQYF

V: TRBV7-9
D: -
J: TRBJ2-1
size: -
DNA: TGTGCCAGCAGCCCCCGGGGTAGCGGTCTTTACAATGAGCAGTTCTTC
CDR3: CASSPRGSGLYNEQFF

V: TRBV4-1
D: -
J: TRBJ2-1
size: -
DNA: TGCGCCAGCAGCCCTTCCGCAGGGAAGAATGAGCAGTTCTTC
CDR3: CASSPSAGKNEQFF

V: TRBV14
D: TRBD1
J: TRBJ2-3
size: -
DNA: TGTGCCAGCAGCCAAAGGGACAGGGTAACAGATACGCAGTATTTT
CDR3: CASSQRDRVTDTQYF

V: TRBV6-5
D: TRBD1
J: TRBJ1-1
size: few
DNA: TGTGCCAGCAGTTACCTGCCAGGGGGCGCGGGCACTGAAGCTTTCTTT
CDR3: CASSYLPGGAGTEAFF

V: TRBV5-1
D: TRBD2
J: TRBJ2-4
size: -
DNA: TGCGCCAGCAGCTTGGGAGGGACTAGCGGGAGGGTAAGGAACATTCAGTACTTC
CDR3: CASSLGGTSGRVRNIQYF

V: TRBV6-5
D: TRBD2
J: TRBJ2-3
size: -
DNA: TGTGCCAGCACCACCGGGACTAGAGTAGATACGCAGTATTTT
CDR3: CASTTGTRVDTQYF

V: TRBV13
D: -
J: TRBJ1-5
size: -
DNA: TGTGCCAGCAGCTTCGGTCCCAATCAGCCCCAGCATTTT
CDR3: CASSFGPNQPQHF

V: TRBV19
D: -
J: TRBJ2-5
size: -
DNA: TGTGCCAGTAGCCAAACGGGGGTGGAGACCCAGTACTTC
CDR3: CASSQTGVETQYF

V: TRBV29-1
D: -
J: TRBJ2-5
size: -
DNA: TGCAGCGTCCAACCAACAAGTAATAATAACCAAGAGACCCAGTACTTC
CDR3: CSVQPTSNNNQETQYF

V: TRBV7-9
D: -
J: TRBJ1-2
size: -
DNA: TGTGCCAGCAGCTTAGCATTGCTCGGTGTTCATTACACCTTC
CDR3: CASSLALLGVHYTF

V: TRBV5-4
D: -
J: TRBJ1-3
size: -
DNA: TGTGCCAGCAGCGTGACAGCTGGAAACACCATATATTTT
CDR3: CASSVTAGNTIYF

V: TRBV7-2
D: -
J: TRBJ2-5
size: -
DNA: TGTGCCAGCAGCGTGGGGGGTTGGGGCACCACCCAGTACTTC
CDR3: CASSVGGWGTTQYF

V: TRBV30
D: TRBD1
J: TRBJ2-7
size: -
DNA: TGTGCCTGGAGTGTCAGACAGGGGACGAGCGAGCAGTACTTC
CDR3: CAWSVRQGTSEQYF

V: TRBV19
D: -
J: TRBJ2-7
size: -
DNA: TGTGCCAGTAGTACCGTGATCGGTGCGGACGAGCAGTACTTC
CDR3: CASSTVIGADEQYF

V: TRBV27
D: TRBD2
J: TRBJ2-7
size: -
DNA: TGTGCCAGCAGTCCGGGACTAGCGGCAGCAAAGGCTTACGAGCAGTACTTC
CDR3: CASSPGLAAAKAYEQYF

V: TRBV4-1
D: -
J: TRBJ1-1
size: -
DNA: TGCGCCAGCAGGTTCCAGGGTGTGAACACTGAAGCTTTCTTT
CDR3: CASRFQGVNTEAFF

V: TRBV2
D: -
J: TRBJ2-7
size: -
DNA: TGTGCCAGCAGTGAACTAAGCGGTACTTCCTACGAGCAGTACTTC
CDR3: CASSELSGTSYEQYF

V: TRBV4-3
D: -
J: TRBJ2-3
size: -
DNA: TGCGCCAGCAGCCAAGGTGGCCAGGCAGATACGCAGTATTTT
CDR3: CASSQGGQADTQYF

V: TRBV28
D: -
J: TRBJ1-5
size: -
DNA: TGTGCCAGCAGCGTTTGGGGCGGGGGAGCTCAGCCCCAGCATTTT
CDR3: CASSVWGGGAQPQHF

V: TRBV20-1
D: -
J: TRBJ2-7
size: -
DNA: TGCAGTGCTGGGGGGACCTACGAGCAGTACTTC
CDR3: CSAGGTYEQYF

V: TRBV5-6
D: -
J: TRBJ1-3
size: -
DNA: TGTGCCAGCAGCACCGGAACGACAGGTGGAAACACCATATATTTT
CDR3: CASSTGTTGGNTIYF

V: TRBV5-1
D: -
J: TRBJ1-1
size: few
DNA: TGCGCCAGCAGCCAAACACAGGGGAACACTGAAGCTTTCTTT
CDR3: CASSQTQGNTEAFF

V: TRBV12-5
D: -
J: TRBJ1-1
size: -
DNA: TGTGCTAGTGGTTTGAGTATTCTTGGAGAGGAAGCTTTCTTT
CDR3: CASGLSILGEEAFF